A selection of T cell receptor beta chains follows, all from one sample in a study of vaccination effects on CD4 cells after COVID-19. Produced via immunoSEQ multiplex PCR; TCRdb's table is partial and in-frame only. The table shows nearly 25,000 clones, with roughly three quarters occurring only once. These receptors' antigens are unknown. The specimen was CD4+ T cells from PBMCs cultured with SARS-CoV-2 spike peptides, collected after COVID-19 vaccination. The receptors were sampled from a human donor who received a COVID-19 vaccine. The CDR3 runs from the conserved cysteine through the conserved F or W. The D gene is left open where the match is weak. Some rows have no size entry. The others give once, few or many, or a class for an expanded clone.

CDR3 DNA	CDR3 protein	CDR3 length	J gene	D gene	V gene	clone size
TGTGCCAGCAGCTTAACTCGTGGCACTGAAGCTTTCTTT	CASSLTRGTEAFF	13	TRBJ1-1	NA	TRBV11-2	NA
TGCGCCAGCAGCCCGGGACTACAAAACACAGATACGCAGTATTTT	CASSPGLQNTDTQYF	15	TRBJ2-3	TRBD2	TRBV5-1	NA
TGTGCCAGCAGCTCCACGACAGGGGGCCTCGGCAATCAGCCCCAGCATTTT	CASSSTTGGLGNQPQHF	17	TRBJ1-5	TRBD1	TRBV7-8	NA
TGTGCCAGCAGCCCCGGGAGACTAGCGGGGGGGGCTACCGAGACCCAGTACTTC	CASSPGRLAGGATETQYF	18	TRBJ2-5	TRBD2	TRBV4-2	NA
TGTGCCTGGAGCAAGAACCGGGGCACAGATACGCAGTATTTT	CAWSKNRGTDTQYF	14	TRBJ2-3	NA	TRBV30	NA
TGTGCCAGCTCATCAGGGACAGGGGGAATGTTCACCGGGGAGCTGTTTTTT	CASSSGTGGMFTGELFF	17	TRBJ2-2	TRBD1	TRBV18	NA
TGTGCCATCAGTGATTTGGCGACTTCCTATGGCTACACCTTC	CAISDLATSYGYTF	14	TRBJ1-2	NA	TRBV10-3	NA
TGCGCCAGCACCCCCGGGACGGGCTCCTACGAGCAGTACTTC	CASTPGTGSYEQYF	14	TRBJ2-7	NA	TRBV5-1	NA
TGTGCCAGCAGCCCGGGACAGACCATAAACAATGAGCAGTTCTTC	CASSPGQTINNEQFF	15	TRBJ2-1	TRBD1	TRBV7-2	NA
TGTGCCAGCAGCGCCCGGTCATTTGCCAGCGAGTACGAGCAGTACTTC	CASSARSFASEYEQYF	16	TRBJ2-7	NA	TRBV2	few
TGTGCCAGCAGCTACGCTGGGGGAGCTAACTATGGCTACACCTTC	CASSYAGGANYGYTF	15	TRBJ1-2	NA	TRBV11-1	NA
TGTGCCAGCAGCCTGACAGGGGGCGGCACTGAAGCTTTCTTT	CASSLTGGGTEAFF	14	TRBJ1-1	TRBD1	TRBV11-3	NA
TGTGCCAGCAGAGCAGACCAAAACTATGGCTACACCTTC	CASRADQNYGYTF	13	TRBJ1-2	NA	TRBV2	NA
TGTGCCAGCAGCATAGCGGGAGGGGGGGCCTACAATGAGCAGTTCTTC	CASSIAGGGAYNEQFF	16	TRBJ2-1	TRBD2	TRBV27	NA
TGTGCCAGCAGCTTGAGCTCTTCAGATACGCAGTATTTT	CASSLSSSDTQYF	13	TRBJ2-3	NA	TRBV7-7	few
TGTGCCAGCAGCTTAGTATCCAGGATAACCTCCTACAATGAGCAGTTCTTC	CASSLVSRITSYNEQFF	17	TRBJ2-1	NA	TRBV11-2	NA
TGTGCCAGTGCAGAAGCCCGCTATGGCTACACCTTC	CASAEARYGYTF	12	TRBJ1-2	NA	TRBV19	medium-sized
TGTGCCACCAGTGATGCACTAGCGGGCTACACAGATACGCAGTATTTT	CATSDALAGYTDTQYF	16	TRBJ2-3	TRBD2	TRBV24-1	NA
TGTGCCAGCAGTGAACTAGCGGGGAGCTCCTACGAGCAGTACTTC	CASSELAGSSYEQYF	15	TRBJ2-7	TRBD2	TRBV6-1	NA
TGTGCCAGCAGCTGGGACGGGACTAGCGGACAGAGCTCCTACAATGAGCAGTTCTTC	CASSWDGTSGQSSYNEQFF	19	TRBJ2-1	TRBD2	TRBV5-6	few
TGTGCCAGCAGCCCGATGGGGGTGGGAGGGCAAAATGAGCAGTTCTTC	CASSPMGVGGQNEQFF	16	TRBJ2-1	TRBD2	TRBV11-3	NA
TGTGCCAGCAGATTGGGAGTGAACACTGAAGCTTTCTTT	CASRLGVNTEAFF	13	TRBJ1-1	NA	TRBV6-5	NA
TGTGCCAGCAGCTTTCTGTCAGGGGATAATTCACCCCTCCACTTT	CASSFLSGDNSPLHF	15	TRBJ1-6	NA	TRBV11-2	NA
TGTGCCAGCAGCTTAAACCGCGGGGCCAAGCCCCCAGATACGCAGTATTTT	CASSLNRGAKPPDTQYF	17	TRBJ2-3	NA	TRBV7-9	NA
TGTGCCAGCAGCCAAGGCCGGGGGGAAAAACTGTTTTTT	CASSQGRGEKLFF	13	TRBJ1-4	NA	TRBV14	NA
TGCGCCAGCAGCTTGACCACGCCGGGACAGGGGGCGCATTCAAACACCATATATTTT	CASSLTTPGQGAHSNTIYF	19	TRBJ1-3	TRBD1	TRBV5-1	medium-sized
TGCGCCAGCAGCCAAGATTACAGGGTCTCTGGGGCCAACGTCCTGACTTTC	CASSQDYRVSGANVLTF	17	TRBJ2-6	NA	TRBV4-1	few
TGTGCCAGCAGCTTCGGGACAGGGAATGGCTACACCTTC	CASSFGTGNGYTF	13	TRBJ1-2	TRBD1	TRBV7-9	NA
TGTGCCAGCAGCTTAGCGGCGGGAGTCGAGCAGTACTTC	CASSLAAGVEQYF	13	TRBJ2-7	TRBD2	TRBV7-2	NA
TGTGCCAGCAGCTTAGATCAGGCAGGGGGGAATCAGCCCCAGCATTTT	CASSLDQAGGNQPQHF	16	TRBJ1-5	TRBD1	TRBV7-2	NA
TGTGCCAGCACCCAGGGCAACCTATGGGGAAACACCATATATTTT	CASTQGNLWGNTIYF	15	TRBJ1-3	NA	TRBV3-1/TRBV3-2	NA
TGTGCCAGCAGCCCGGGACTAGCGGATGACAATGAGCAGTTCTTC	CASSPGLADDNEQFF	15	TRBJ2-1	TRBD2	TRBV4-2	NA
TGTGCCAGCAGCTTAGATTACATTAGGGGCACTGAAGCTTTCTTT	CASSLDYIRGTEAFF	15	TRBJ1-1	NA	TRBV11-3	few
TGCGCCAGCAGCAACCATCTAGCGGGAGGGCAGGGGGAGCAGTTCTTC	CASSNHLAGGQGEQFF	16	TRBJ2-1	TRBD2	TRBV5-1	few
TGTGCCAGCAGCGATGTAATAGGGGGGTCCTATAATTCACCCCTCCACTTT	CASSDVIGGSYNSPLHF	17	TRBJ1-6	NA	TRBV11-2	few
TGTGCCACCAGTGATTCTTACAGGGGGAAGGCTGAAGCTTTCTTT	CATSDSYRGKAEAFF	15	TRBJ1-1	TRBD1	TRBV24-1	NA
TGTGCCAGCAGTCTCCAGACAGGCTCCTACGAGCAGTACTTC	CASSLQTGSYEQYF	14	TRBJ2-7	NA	TRBV6-5	NA
TGTGCCACAGGTCCTTTTGGAGGGAAAGACAATCAGCCCCAGCATTTT	CATGPFGGKDNQPQHF	16	TRBJ1-5	NA	TRBV19	NA
TGCAGCGTTGAAGATCGTGCTAGCGGGAGCCAGGGTGAGCAGTTCTTC	CSVEDRASGSQGEQFF	16	TRBJ2-1	TRBD2	TRBV29-1	NA
TGTGCCAGCAGCTTAGCGAGGGACGGTAGCTCCTACGAGCAGTACTTC	CASSLARDGSSYEQYF	16	TRBJ2-7	NA	TRBV7-6	NA
TGTGCCAGCAGCTATCACAGGGACCAAGAGACCCAGTACTTC	CASSYHRDQETQYF	14	TRBJ2-5	NA	TRBV25-1	few
TGTGCCAGCAGCCCTAGCTTGGACTGGGGGTTCTTC	CASSPSLDWGFF	12	TRBJ2-1	NA	TRBV5-5	NA
TGTGCCTGGAGCAAGGGGCTAGCGGGGGTTGAGCAGTACTTC	CAWSKGLAGVEQYF	14	TRBJ2-7	TRBD2	TRBV30	once
TGCGCCAGCAGCCAGGGGATAGGGCCTCGCGGCCAAAGGGGGACCGGGGAGCTGTTTTTT	CASSQGIGPRGQRGTGELFF	20	TRBJ2-2	NA	TRBV4-1	NA
TGTGCCAGCAGTTTGGAGTCCGCCCTTCTCTACACCTTC	CASSLESALLYTF	13	TRBJ1-2	NA	TRBV6-2/TRBV6-3	NA
TGCAGCGGGGTACTAGAGAGCTCCTACAATGAGCAGTTCTTC	CSGVLESSYNEQFF	14	TRBJ2-1	NA	TRBV29-1	few
TGCGCCAGCAGCCAAGGGGTCCCAAGTGGCTACACCTTC	CASSQGVPSGYTF	13	TRBJ1-2	NA	TRBV5-1	NA
TGTGCCAGCAGCTTCAGTGGAATTGAAAAACTGTTTTTT	CASSFSGIEKLFF	13	TRBJ1-4	NA	TRBV6-2/TRBV6-3	NA
TGTGCCAGCAGCTTGCTAGGGGGCCGTGAGCAGTACTTC	CASSLLGGREQYF	13	TRBJ2-7	TRBD1	TRBV5-4	NA
TGTGCCAGCAGTGACCCTGCTCGTGAGGCTTTCTTT	CASSDPAREAFF	12	TRBJ1-1	NA	TRBV6-1	NA
TGTGCCAGCAGGAGTGGGGGTTTCGCTGAAGCTTTCTTT	CASRSGGFAEAFF	13	TRBJ1-1	NA	TRBV11-2	NA
TGTGCCAGCAGTTACTCGACAGGGGGTTACGAGCAGTACTTC	CASSYSTGGYEQYF	14	TRBJ2-7	TRBD1	TRBV6-2/TRBV6-3	NA
TGTGCCAGTAGGCCACCCCTCGGGTCTAACTATGGCTACACCTTC	CASRPPLGSNYGYTF	15	TRBJ1-2	NA	TRBV19	NA
TGTGCCAGCAGCCCCAGAGGTCAGATTAGCACAGATACGCAGTATTTT	CASSPRGQISTDTQYF	16	TRBJ2-3	NA	TRBV7-9	NA
TGTGCCAGCGCCAGGGCATGGGAACTGTTTTTT	CASARAWELFF	11	TRBJ1-4	NA	TRBV6-5	NA
TGCGCCAGCAGAACCGGCGAGACAGGGGAAACAGATACGCAGTATTTT	CASRTGETGETDTQYF	16	TRBJ2-3	TRBD1	TRBV5-1	NA
TGTGCCAGTAGTATGGCGGACAGGGTGATGGGTACGCAGTATTTT	CASSMADRVMGTQYF	15	TRBJ2-3	TRBD1	TRBV19	NA
TGTGCCAGCAGCTCCGGTCGGGGTTCAAATGAAAAACTGTTTTTT	CASSSGRGSNEKLFF	15	TRBJ1-4	NA	TRBV7-7	medium-sized